The source of this T cell receptor (beta chain) is a study of T cells of healthy individuals (dated by TCRdb to the late 2010s). The library was prepared using 5' RACE. TCRdb records Illumina MiSeq as the sequencer. TCRdb passed the public sequencing reads through fastp at Q25 and MiXCR, retaining productive beta sequences. Rows are unified per CDR3 protein, each entry keeping the most common DNA and genes. This sample gives 45,000 to 60,000 distinct CDR3 sequences in total; approximately 14% of them show up just once. The ten largest clones take up around 16% of the sample. Trimming removed 6 bases from V and 1 base from J; the gene matches leave 8 bases unexplained. The CDR3 covers 16 residues, taking in both the cysteine and the phenylalanine. The entry retains the CDR3 DNA only, 48 bases that are in frame from base 1. On this clonotype itself: Its antigen has not been determined. No qualities accompany the bases; no much larger clone lies one base away.

Recombination connected TRBV12-3 or TRBV12-4 to TRBJ2-5, with TRBD2 matching 10 junction bases. The origin of this receptor is a human donor in good health. The DNA reads as follows: TGTGCCAGCAGCCCCGAGGTAGCGGGAGGCCAAGAGACCCAGTACTTC. This sequence encodes CASSPEVAGGQETQYF.